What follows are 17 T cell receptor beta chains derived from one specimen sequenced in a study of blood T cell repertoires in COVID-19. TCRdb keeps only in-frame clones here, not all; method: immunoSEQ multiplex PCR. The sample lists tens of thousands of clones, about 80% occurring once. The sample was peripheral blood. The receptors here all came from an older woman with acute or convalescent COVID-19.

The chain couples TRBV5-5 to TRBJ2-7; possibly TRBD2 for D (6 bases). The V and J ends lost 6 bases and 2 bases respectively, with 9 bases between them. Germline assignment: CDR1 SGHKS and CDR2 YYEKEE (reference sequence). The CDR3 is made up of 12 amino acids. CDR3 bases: TGTGCCAGCAACGGGGGTACCTACGAGCAGTACTTC. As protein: CASNGGTYEQYF.

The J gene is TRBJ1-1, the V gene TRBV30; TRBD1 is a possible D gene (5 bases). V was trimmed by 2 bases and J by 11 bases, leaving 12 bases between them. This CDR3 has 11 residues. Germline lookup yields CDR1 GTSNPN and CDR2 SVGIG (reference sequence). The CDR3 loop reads CAWSPGTWAFF. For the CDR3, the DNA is TGTGCCTGGAGTCCCGGGACTTGGGCTTTCTTT.

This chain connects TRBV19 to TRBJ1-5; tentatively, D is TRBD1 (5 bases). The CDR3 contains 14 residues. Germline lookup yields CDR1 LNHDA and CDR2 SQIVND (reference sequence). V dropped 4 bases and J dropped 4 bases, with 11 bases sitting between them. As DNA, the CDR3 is TGTGCCAGTAGTACCTCTCCAGGGAATCAGCCCCAGCATTTT. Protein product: CASSTSPGNQPQHF.

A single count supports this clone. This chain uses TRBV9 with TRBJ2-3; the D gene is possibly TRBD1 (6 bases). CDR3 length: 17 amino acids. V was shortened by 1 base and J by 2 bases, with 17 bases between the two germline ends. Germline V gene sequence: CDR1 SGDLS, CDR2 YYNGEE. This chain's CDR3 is CASSVNTRGGSTDTQYF. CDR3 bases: TGTGCCAGCAGCGTAAATACTCGTGGGGGCTCCACAGATACGCAGTATTTT.

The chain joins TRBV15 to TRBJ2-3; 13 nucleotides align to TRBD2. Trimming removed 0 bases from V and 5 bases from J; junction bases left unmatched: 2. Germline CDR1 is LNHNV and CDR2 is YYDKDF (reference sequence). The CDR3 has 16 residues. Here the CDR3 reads CATSREGLAGLDTQYF. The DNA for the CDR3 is TGTGCCACCAGCAGAGAGGGACTAGCGGGGCTAGATACGCAGTATTTT.

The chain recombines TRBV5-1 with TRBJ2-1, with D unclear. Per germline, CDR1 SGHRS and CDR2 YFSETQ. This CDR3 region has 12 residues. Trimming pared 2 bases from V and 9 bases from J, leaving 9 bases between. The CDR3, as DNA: TGCGCCAGCAGCTTTCCATTCGGTGAGCAGTTCTTC. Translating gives CASSFPFGEQFF.

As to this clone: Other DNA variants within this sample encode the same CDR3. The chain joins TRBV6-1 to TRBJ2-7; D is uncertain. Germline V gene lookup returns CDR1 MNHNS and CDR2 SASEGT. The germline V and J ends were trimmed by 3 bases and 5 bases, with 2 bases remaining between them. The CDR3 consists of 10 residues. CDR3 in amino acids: CASSDNEQYF. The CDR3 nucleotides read TGTGCCAGCAGTGACAACGAGCAGTACTTC.

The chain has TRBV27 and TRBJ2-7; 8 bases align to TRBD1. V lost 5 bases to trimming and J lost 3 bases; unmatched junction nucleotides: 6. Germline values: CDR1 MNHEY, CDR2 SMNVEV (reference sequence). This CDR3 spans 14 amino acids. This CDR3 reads CASSQGTGGYEQYF. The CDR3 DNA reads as TGTGCCAGCAGTCAAGGGACAGGAGGCTACGAGCAGTACTTC.

The DNA of the CDR3 is TGTGCCAGCAGGACGGGACAGGCCTCTTCAGCTTTCTTT. It codes for CASRTGQASSAFF. The genes are TRBV6-5 and TRBJ1-1; 8 positions match TRBD1. This CDR3 is built from 13 residues. V lost 6 bases to trimming and J lost 10 bases; unmatched junction nucleotides: 10. Looked up from germline, CDR1 is MNHEY and CDR2 is SVGAGI.

The DNA of the CDR3 is TGTGCCAGCAGCTTGGACAGGGCTTCTGAAGCTTTCTTT. Translation: CASSLDRASEAFF. The rearrangement uses TRBV11-3 and TRBJ1-1, with 8 bases fitting TRBD1. CDR1 and CDR2 (germline): SGHNT, YENEEA. The CDR3 runs 13 residues. The ends lost 3 bases at V and 6 bases at J; junction bases unmatched: 3.

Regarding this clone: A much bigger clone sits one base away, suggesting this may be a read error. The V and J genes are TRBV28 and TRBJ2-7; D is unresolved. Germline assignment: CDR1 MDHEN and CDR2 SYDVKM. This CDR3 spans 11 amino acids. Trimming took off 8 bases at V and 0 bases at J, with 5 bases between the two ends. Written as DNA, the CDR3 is TGTGCCAGCGGCCTCTCCTACGAGCAGTACTTC. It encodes CASGLSYEQYF.

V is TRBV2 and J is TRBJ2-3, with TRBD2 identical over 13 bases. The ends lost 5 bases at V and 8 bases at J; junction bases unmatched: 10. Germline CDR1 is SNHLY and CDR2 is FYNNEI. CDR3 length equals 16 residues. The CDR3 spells CASSPTSGGARGTQYF. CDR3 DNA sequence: TGTGCCAGCAGTCCTACTAGCGGGGGGGCCAGGGGTACGCAGTATTTT.

The CDR3 here is CATSGGGPQHF. In DNA form, the CDR3 reads TGTGCCACCAGCGGGGGGGGGCCCCAGCATTTT. V and J are TRBV24-1 and TRBJ1-5, with D possibly being TRBD1 (5 bases). V lost 7 bases to trimming and J lost 9 bases, with 9 bases between them. The CDR3 covers 11 residues. Germline V gene data show CDR1 as KGHDR and CDR2 as SFDVKD.

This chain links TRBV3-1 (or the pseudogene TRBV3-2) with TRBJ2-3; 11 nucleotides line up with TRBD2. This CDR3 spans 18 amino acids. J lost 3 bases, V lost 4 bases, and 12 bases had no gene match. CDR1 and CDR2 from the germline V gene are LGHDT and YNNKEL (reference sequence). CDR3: CASSPASGGPSRTDTQYF. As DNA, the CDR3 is TGTGCCAGCAGCCCGGCTAGCGGGGGGCCGTCACGAACAGATACGCAGTATTTT.

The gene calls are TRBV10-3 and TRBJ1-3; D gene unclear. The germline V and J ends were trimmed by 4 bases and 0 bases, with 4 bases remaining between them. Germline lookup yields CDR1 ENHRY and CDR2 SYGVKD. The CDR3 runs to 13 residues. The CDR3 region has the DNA TGTGCCATCAGTGCAGGCTCTGGAAACACCATATATTTT. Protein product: CAISAGSGNTIYF.

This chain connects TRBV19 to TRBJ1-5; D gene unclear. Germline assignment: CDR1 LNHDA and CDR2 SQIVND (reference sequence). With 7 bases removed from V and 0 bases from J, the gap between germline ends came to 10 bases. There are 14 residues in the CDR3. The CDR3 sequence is CASKADYSNQPQHF. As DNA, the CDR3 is TGTGCCAGTAAGGCAGACTATAGCAATCAGCCCCAGCATTTT.

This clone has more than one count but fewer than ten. The CDR3 DNA is TGTGCCAGCGCTGGTAGCCTGAGGTCCGGGGAGCTGTTTTTT. Translated: CASAGSLRSGELFF. The chain couples TRBV2 to TRBJ2-2; no definite D call. This CDR3 has 14 amino acids. Deletions cut 8 bases from V and 6 bases from J, with 16 bases between. Germline V gene lookup returns CDR1 SNHLY and CDR2 FYNNEI.